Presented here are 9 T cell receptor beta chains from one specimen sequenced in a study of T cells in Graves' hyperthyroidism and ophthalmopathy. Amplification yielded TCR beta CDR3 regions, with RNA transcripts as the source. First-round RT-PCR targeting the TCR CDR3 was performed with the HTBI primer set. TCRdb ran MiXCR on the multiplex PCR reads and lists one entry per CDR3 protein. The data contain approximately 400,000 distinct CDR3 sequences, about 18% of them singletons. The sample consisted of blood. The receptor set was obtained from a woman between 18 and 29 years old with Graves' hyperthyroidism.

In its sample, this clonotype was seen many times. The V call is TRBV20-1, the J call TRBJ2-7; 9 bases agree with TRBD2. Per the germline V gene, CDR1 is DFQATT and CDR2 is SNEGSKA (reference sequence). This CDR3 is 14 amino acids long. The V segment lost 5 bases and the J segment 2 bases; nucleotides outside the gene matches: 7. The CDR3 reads CSAPLAGPTYEQYF. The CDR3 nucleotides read TGCAGTGCTCCTCTAGCGGGGCCCACCTACGAGCAGTACTTC.

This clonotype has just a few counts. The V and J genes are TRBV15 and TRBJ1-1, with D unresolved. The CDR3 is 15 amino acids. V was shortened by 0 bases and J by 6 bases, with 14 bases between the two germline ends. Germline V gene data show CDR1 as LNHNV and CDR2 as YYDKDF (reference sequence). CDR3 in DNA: TGTGCCACCAGCAGAGATTTGATTGGGGAGGCTGAAGCTTTCTTT. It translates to CATSRDLIGEAEAFF.

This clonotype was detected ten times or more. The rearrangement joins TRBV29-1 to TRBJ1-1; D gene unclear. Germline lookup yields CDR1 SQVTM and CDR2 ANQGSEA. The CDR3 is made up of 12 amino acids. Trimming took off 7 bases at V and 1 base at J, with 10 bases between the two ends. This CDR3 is CSAERRNTEAFF. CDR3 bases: TGCAGCGCCGAGAGGCGGAACACTGAAGCTTTCTTT.

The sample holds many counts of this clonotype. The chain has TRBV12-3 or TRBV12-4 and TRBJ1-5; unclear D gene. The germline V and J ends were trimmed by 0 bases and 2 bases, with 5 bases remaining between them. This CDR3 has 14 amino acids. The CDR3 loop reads CASSLALGNQPQHF. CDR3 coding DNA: TGTGCCAGCAGTTTAGCACTGGGCAATCAGCCCCAGCATTTT.

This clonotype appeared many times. The CDR3 DNA sequence: TGTGCCAGCAGTCCGCCGACAGGGAACTATGGCTACACCTTC. This gives the protein CASSPPTGNYGYTF. The V and J genes are TRBV12-3 or TRBV12-4 and TRBJ1-2, with 7 nucleotides matching TRBD1. This CDR3 has 14 residues. Unmatched junction bases numbered 5, after V lost 5 bases and J lost 2 bases.

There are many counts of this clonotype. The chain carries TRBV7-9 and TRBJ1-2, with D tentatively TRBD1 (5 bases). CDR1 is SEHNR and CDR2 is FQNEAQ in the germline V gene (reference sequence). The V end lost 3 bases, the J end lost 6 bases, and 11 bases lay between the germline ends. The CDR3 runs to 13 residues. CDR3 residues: CASSLAGRDGYTF. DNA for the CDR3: TGTGCCAGCAGCTTGGCGGGGCGCGATGGCTACACCTTC.

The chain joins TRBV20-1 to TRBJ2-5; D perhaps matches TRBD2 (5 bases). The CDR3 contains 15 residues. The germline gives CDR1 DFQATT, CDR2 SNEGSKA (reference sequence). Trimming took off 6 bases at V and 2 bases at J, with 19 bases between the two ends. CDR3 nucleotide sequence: TGCAGTGCAGAATCTAGCTCGTGGGTTCAAGAGACCCAGTACTTC. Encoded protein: CSAESSSWVQETQYF.

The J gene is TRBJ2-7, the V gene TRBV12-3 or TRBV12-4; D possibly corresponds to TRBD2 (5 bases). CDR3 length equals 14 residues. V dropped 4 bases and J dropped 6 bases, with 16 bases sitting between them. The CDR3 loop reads CASSSNLGGLEQYF. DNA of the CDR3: TGTGCCAGCAGTTCAAATCTGGGTGGACTCGAGCAGTACTTC.

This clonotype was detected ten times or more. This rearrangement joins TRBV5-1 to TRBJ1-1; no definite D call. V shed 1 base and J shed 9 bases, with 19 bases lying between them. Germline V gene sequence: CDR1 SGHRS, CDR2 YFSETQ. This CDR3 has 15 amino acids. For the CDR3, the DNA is TGCGCCAGCAGCTTGAGGGCAGACCCTGGGTCTCAAGCTTTCTTT. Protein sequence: CASSLRADPGSQAFF.